One T cell receptor beta chain is described in this entry. Methods used by the authors: Amplified reference gene primers provided the basis for estimating nucleated cell counts. This table comes from immunoSEQ multiplex PCR, and its TCRdb copy is limited to in-frame clones, with some not included. V, J and clone size derive from that table, while D and trimming were established from the DNA sequence. The sample shows around 80,000 clones, under 80% of them seen only once. The source of the sample is a study of blood T cell repertoires in COVID-19. The germline V and J ends were trimmed by 6 bases and 2 bases, with 5 bases remaining between them. Germline CDR1 is MNHEY and CDR2 is SMNVEV (reference sequence). CDR3 length: 12 residues.

The sequence derives from a woman older than 75 with active or convalescent COVID-19. The sequenced sample consisted of peripheral blood. This chain joins TRBV27 and TRBJ1-5, with D hard to call. Here the CDR3 reads CASSPGNQPQHF. The DNA for the CDR3 is TGTGCCAGCAGCCCGGGCAATCAGCCCCAGCATTTT.